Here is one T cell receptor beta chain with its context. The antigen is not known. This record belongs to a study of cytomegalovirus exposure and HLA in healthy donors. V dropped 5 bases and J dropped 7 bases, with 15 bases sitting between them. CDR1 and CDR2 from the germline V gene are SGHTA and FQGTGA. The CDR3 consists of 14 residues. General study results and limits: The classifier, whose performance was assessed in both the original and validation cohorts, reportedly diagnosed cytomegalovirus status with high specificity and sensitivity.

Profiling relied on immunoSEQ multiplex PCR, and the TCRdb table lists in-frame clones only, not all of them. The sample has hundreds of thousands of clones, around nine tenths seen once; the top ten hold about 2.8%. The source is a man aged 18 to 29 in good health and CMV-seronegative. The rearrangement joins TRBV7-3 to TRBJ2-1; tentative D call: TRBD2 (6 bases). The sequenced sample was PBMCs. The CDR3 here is CASSPLAGRNEQFF. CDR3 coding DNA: TGTGCCAGCAGCCCTTTGGCGGGGAGGAATGAGCAGTTCTTC.